This TCR beta chain is drawn from a study of T cells after somatic rescue of genetic block. TCRdb's table, derived via immunoSEQ multiplex PCR, lists solely in-frame clones and lacks some. This repertoire shows tens of thousands of clones, about 90% found once; its top ten account for 2.9%. Per the germline V gene, CDR1 is SNHLY and CDR2 is FYNNEI. CDR3 length: 13 amino acids. J gave up 3 bases and V 8 bases, and 2 bases lay outside the gene matches. The TCR originated in a man in his forties. The sequenced material came from peripheral blood mononuclear cells (PBMCs). The V call is TRBV2, the J call TRBJ1-5, with 9 bases aligning to TRBD1. As DNA, the CDR3 is TGTGCCAGCGGACAGGGGCCCAATCAGCCCCAGCATTTT. It encodes CASGQGPNQPQHF.